The entry below gives a single TCR beta chain sequence along with its context. The entry originates in a study of blood T cell repertoires in COVID-19. Background on the study: Sources were T cells, B-cell-depleted T cells, or PBMCs; the material itself was cDNA or gDNA.

Study processing details: Reference gene primer amplification yielded estimated nucleated cell counts. This table comes from immunoSEQ multiplex PCR, and its TCRdb copy is limited to in-frame clones, with some not included. V and J calls plus clone size are reproduced from that table; the DNA served to infer D and trimming. Among over 100,000 clones listed, around nine tenths were seen once. The V gene's germline CDR1 is LNHDA and CDR2 SQIVND (reference sequence). Trimming took off 3 bases at V and 8 bases at J, with 19 bases between the two ends. CDR3 length: 15 amino acids. Material for sequencing was peripheral blood. The TCR sequence derives from a human donor with acute or convalescent COVID-19. The donor label of this sample is uncertain. This chain connects TRBV19 to TRBJ1-1; maybe TRBD1 (6 bases). The CDR3 is CASSIRDTERGEAFF. CDR3 nucleotides: TGTGCCAGTAGTATTCGGGACACGGAGAGGGGCGAAGCTTTCTTT.